The rows below give T cell receptor beta chains drawn from one sample of a study of identical twins. TCRdb analysed the 5' RACE reads with MiXCR anew, one entry per CDR3 protein. The table shows around 100,000 distinct CDR3 sequences, with about 5.6% occurring only once. Sample: memory T cells sorted from blood. The receptors stem from a woman aged 45 to 65 in good health. Both conserved end residues are part of each CDR3. Fields, in order: D gene, clone size, V gene, J gene, CDR3 protein, CDR3 DNA. A D gene is named only where the DNA matches it firmly. Clone size, where shown, is once, few, many, or a class for clones that have expanded.

NA	many	TRBV5-1	TRBJ1-3	CASSLLPGHSSGNTIYF	TGCGCCAGCAGCTTACTTCCGGGACATAGCTCTGGAAACACCATATATTTT
TRBD1	NA	TRBV11-3	TRBJ2-5	CASSRRQGRTQETQYF	TGTGCCAGCAGCCGGCGACAGGGTAGGACCCAAGAGACCCAGTACTTC
NA	many	TRBV11-2	TRBJ1-5	CASSLAGSQPQHF	TGTGCCAGCAGCTTAGCAGGGAGTCAGCCCCAGCATTTT
NA	many	TRBV2	TRBJ2-7	CASSTASYEQYF	TGTGCCAGCAGCACAGCCTCCTACGAGCAGTACTTC
NA	NA	TRBV10-2	TRBJ2-2	CASSGATGELFF	TGCGCCAGCAGTGGAGCCACCGGGGAGCTGTTTTTT
NA	few	TRBV6-5	TRBJ1-3	CASSFEGGAGNTIYF	TGTGCCAGCAGTTTCGAGGGGGGCGCCGGAAACACCATATATTTT
TRBD2	many	TRBV20-1	TRBJ2-7	CSASGTSGREQYF	TGCAGTGCTAGCGGGACTAGCGGGAGGGAGCAGTACTTC
NA	NA	TRBV10-2	TRBJ2-3	CASSVRTSTDTQYF	TGCGCCAGCAGTGTCCGGACCAGCACAGATACGCAGTATTTT
TRBD2	few	TRBV7-8	TRBJ2-1	CASSPRLAGGIYEQFF	TGTGCCAGCAGCCCAAGACTAGCGGGAGGGATATATGAGCAGTTCTTC
NA	many	TRBV5-5	TRBJ1-2	CASSLIGQGNYGYTF	TGTGCCAGCAGCTTGATCGGTCAGGGTAACTATGGCTACACCTTC
NA	many	TRBV7-6	TRBJ1-4	CASSSLDRFNEKLFF	TGTGCCAGCAGCTCCTTAGACAGATTTAATGAAAAACTGTTTTTT
NA	many	TRBV5-1	TRBJ1-6	CASSSSPGHNSPLHF	TGCGCCAGCAGCTCGAGTCCGGGACATAATTCACCCCTCCACTTT
TRBD1	many	TRBV19	TRBJ1-6	CASSPDRTFGYDSPLHF	TGTGCCAGTAGCCCGGACAGGACGTTTGGCTATGATTCACCCCTCCACTTT
NA	NA	TRBV7-9	TRBJ2-3	CASRTLTDTQYF	TGTGCCAGCAGAACCCTAACAGATACGCAGTATTTT
NA	many	TRBV3-1	TRBJ2-1	CASSPTGLWEQFF	TGTGCCAGCAGCCCTACCGGGCTCTGGGAGCAGTTCTTC
TRBD2	many	TRBV29-1	TRBJ2-2	CSVGAGGPGELFF	TGCAGCGTTGGTGCGGGAGGCCCCGGGGAGCTGTTTTTT
NA	many	TRBV20-1	TRBJ1-2	CSARDQQSLGYTF	TGCAGTGCTAGGGACCAGCAATCACTAGGCTACACCTTC
NA	NA	TRBV20-1	TRBJ2-2	CSASGGARNTGELFF	TGCAGTGCTAGTGGGGGGGCTAGGAATACCGGGGAGCTGTTTTTT
TRBD1	many	TRBV11-2	TRBJ1-2	CASSLGDSQTYGYTF	TGTGCCAGCAGCCTGGGGGACAGCCAGACGTATGGCTACACCTTC
TRBD2	few	TRBV9	TRBJ2-7	CASSAGMGSGSLEQYF	TGTGCCAGCAGCGCAGGGATGGGTAGCGGGAGTCTCGAGCAGTACTTC
TRBD2	many	TRBV30	TRBJ2-1	CAWSGLAGYNEQFF	TGTGCCTGGAGTGGACTAGCGGGATACAATGAGCAGTTCTTC
NA	many	TRBV6-5	TRBJ2-7	CASSRGHSSYEQYF	TGTGCCAGCAGCCGCGGACACAGCTCCTACGAGCAGTACTTC
NA	many	TRBV7-8	TRBJ2-2	CASSPRRLPNTGELFF	TGTGCCAGCAGCCCTAGGCGGCTACCGAACACCGGGGAGCTGTTTTTT
TRBD2	many	TRBV5-5	TRBJ2-3	CASSWASGSTDTQYF	TGTGCCAGCAGCTGGGCTAGCGGGAGCACAGATACGCAGTATTTT
NA	NA	TRBV5-7	TRBJ2-1	CASILMGRNNEQFF	TGTGCCAGCATCCTAATGGGACGGAACAATGAGCAGTTCTTC
TRBD2	NA	TRBV20-1	TRBJ2-3	CSSRRTSHVGTDTQYF	TGCAGCTCTAGGCGGACTAGTCATGTGGGCACAGATACGCAGTATTTT
NA	few	TRBV20-1	TRBJ1-1	CSAVQGNTEAFF	TGCAGTGCGGTACAGGGGAACACTGAAGCTTTCTTT
NA	many	TRBV6-4	TRBJ2-2	CASSDSVHTGELFF	TGTGCCAGCAGTGACTCTGTACACACCGGGGAGCTGTTTTTT
NA	NA	TRBV20-1	TRBJ2-1	CSASLSSSALNEQFF	TGCAGTGCTAGCCTTAGCAGCTCAGCCCTAAATGAGCAGTTCTTC
NA	many	TRBV4-1	TRBJ1-1	CASSQLDMGFMNTEAFF	TGCGCCAGCAGCCAACTAGATATGGGGTTTATGAACACTGAAGCTTTCTTT
NA	NA	TRBV5-1	TRBJ2-5	CASGLGTGTGAKQETQYF	TGCGCCAGCGGCTTGGGAACGGGAACCGGAGCGAAACAAGAGACCCAGTACTTC
NA	many	TRBV4-1	TRBJ1-4	CASSQVPTKGEKLFF	TGCGCCAGCAGCCAAGTCCCCACTAAGGGGGAAAAACTGTTTTTT
TRBD2	many	TRBV2	TRBJ2-5	CASRPGLAGVGETQYF	TGTGCCAGTCGACCGGGACTAGCGGGAGTTGGTGAGACCCAGTACTTC
NA	many	TRBV20-1	TRBJ2-5	CSAARAVETQYF	TGCAGTGCCGCCAGGGCGGTTGAGACCCAGTACTTC
NA	many	TRBV3-1	TRBJ1-2	CASSQVGAYTF	TGTGCCAGCAGCCAAGTCGGGGCCTACACCTTC
TRBD2	medium-sized	TRBV7-7	TRBJ2-1	CASSPFSNGRPYQQFF	TGTGCTAGCAGCCCTTTTTCGAACGGGAGGCCGTACCAGCAGTTCTTC
TRBD2	few	TRBV20-1	TRBJ2-7	CSARDQIGAGGTYEQYF	TGCAGTGCTAGAGATCAGATTGGGGCGGGAGGCACCTACGAGCAGTACTTC
NA	many	TRBV5-1	TRBJ2-1	CASSLAGPPSDEQFF	TGCGCCAGCAGCTTAGCAGGTCCCCCCTCGGATGAGCAGTTCTTC
NA	many	TRBV5-1	TRBJ2-3	CASSPKRTASTDTQYF	TGCGCCAGCAGCCCGAAGCGGACAGCTAGCACAGATACGCAGTATTTT
NA	few	TRBV20-1	TRBJ2-3	CSASSQGRIGDTQYF	TGCAGTGCTTCCTCACAGGGGAGGATTGGGGATACGCAGTATTTT
TRBD1	many	TRBV19	TRBJ1-2	CASTGQGYGYTF	TGTGCCAGTACGGGACAGGGCTATGGCTACACCTTC
NA	few	TRBV19	TRBJ2-1	CASTSLLQGHYNEQFF	TGTGCCAGTACCTCATTACTACAGGGTCATTACAATGAGCAGTTCTTC
NA	many	TRBV7-8	TRBJ2-3	CASSLLASTQYF	TGTGCCAGCAGTTTACTAGCAAGTACGCAGTATTTT
NA	many	TRBV12-3/TRBV12-4	TRBJ2-3	CASSLRTPQYF	TGTGCCAGCAGTTTGCGAACTCCGCAGTATTTT
NA	many	TRBV4-1	TRBJ2-3	CASSQHGSGEDTQYF	TGCGCCAGCAGCCAACACGGGTCGGGGGAGGATACGCAGTATTTT
TRBD2	NA	TRBV11-2	TRBJ2-2	CASSSSGSPNTGELFF	TGTGCCAGCAGCTCTAGCGGGAGTCCGAACACCGGGGAGCTGTTTTTT
TRBD2	many	TRBV3-1	TRBJ2-1	CASSQGSPSGIYEQFF	TGTGCCAGCAGCCAAGGCTCCCCTAGCGGGATCTATGAGCAGTTCTTC
TRBD1	many	TRBV29-1	TRBJ2-7	CSVETGVATYEQYF	TGCAGCGTGGAGACAGGGGTCGCCACCTACGAGCAGTACTTC
NA	many	TRBV5-1	TRBJ2-1	CASSLEGQGSNEQFF	TGCGCCAGCAGCTTGGAGGGCCAGGGCAGCAATGAGCAGTTCTTC
NA	few	TRBV6-4	TRBJ2-1	CASSEVGAGLQFF	TGTGCCAGCAGTGAGGTCGGAGCGGGTCTGCAGTTCTTC
NA	many	TRBV5-1	TRBJ2-1	CASSLDVASYNEQFF	TGCGCCAGCAGCTTGGATGTGGCCAGTTACAATGAGCAGTTCTTC
NA	many	TRBV24-1	TRBJ2-3	CATSESTGDTQYF	TGTGCCACCAGTGAATCTACGGGGGATACGCAGTATTTT
NA	NA	TRBV20-1	TRBJ1-5	CSAGEPNMPQHF	TGCAGTGCCGGGGAGCCCAATATGCCCCAGCATTTT
TRBD2	medium-sized	TRBV20-1	TRBJ2-7	CSALSSGGSYEQYF	TGCAGTGCCCTGTCTAGCGGGGGCTCCTACGAGCAGTACTTC
NA	many	TRBV6-2/TRBV6-3	TRBJ1-1	CASIWGPEAFF	TGTGCCAGCATTTGGGGCCCTGAAGCTTTCTTT